The 32 T cell receptor beta chains given below trace back to one sample, sequenced in a study of PD-1 blockade in classical Hodgkin lymphoma. TCRdb's table, derived via immunoSEQ multiplex PCR, lists solely in-frame clones and lacks some. The sample lists about 36,000 clones, 69% seen once, with roughly 13% in the top ten. Following autologous stem cell transplantation, relapse occurred in every patient, and exposure to brentuximab vedotin varied. The sample here was peripheral blood mononuclear cells (PBMCs), taken before the second cycle of nivolumab. Every receptor here comes from a human donor with classical Hodgkin lymphoma.

This clone is classed as medium-sized. J is TRBJ1-5 and V is TRBV5-3, with D unclear. TRBV5-3 is an ORF for which the function is uncertain. V lost 3 bases and J 9 bases, leaving 10 bases between the germline ends. The CDR3 spans 12 residues. In DNA, the CDR3 is TGTGCCAGAAGCTGCGGGTGTAGGCCCCAGCATTTT. Amino acid sequence: CARSCGCRPQHF.

This clone came up a few times. This chain joins TRBV7-9 and TRBJ1-6, with D possibly matching TRBD1 (5 bases). The CDR3 runs to 15 residues. V was cut by 3 bases and J by 6 bases, with 12 bases left in between. In germline, CDR1 is SEHNR, CDR2 FQNEAQ (reference sequence). CDR3 sequence: CASSFTDRGNSPLHF. The CDR3 DNA follows: TGTGCCAGCAGCTTTACCGACAGAGGTAATTCACCCCTCCACTTT.

The chain links TRBV6-1 to TRBJ1-4; tentatively, D is TRBD1 (6 bases). This CDR3 contains 14 residues. Trimming pared 6 bases from V and 3 bases from J, leaving 11 bases between. The germline gives CDR1 MNHNS, CDR2 SASEGT. The CDR3 region has the DNA TGTGCCAGCAGGGCACAGGGATCTAATGAAAAACTGTTTTTT. Its protein product is CASRAQGSNEKLFF.

The CDR3 bases are TGTGCCAGCAGTATGACTTTGGGAGGGCAGACCCAGTACTTC. Protein sequence: CASSMTLGGQTQYF. The chain couples TRBV28 to TRBJ2-5; 7 nucleotides agree with TRBD2. Germline CDR1 reads MDHEN; CDR2 reads SYDVKM. V dropped 5 bases and J dropped 6; count of bases not matched to a gene: 9. The CDR3 has 14 residues.

Comments on this clone: The same CDR3 also results from other DNA sequences found in this sample. The chain uses TRBV5-4 and TRBJ1-2, with 9 bases fitting TRBD1. Germline assignment: CDR1 SGHNT and CDR2 YYREEE (reference sequence). This CDR3 region has 13 residues. V was pared by 4 bases and J by 11 bases, with 9 bases of the junction left unmatched. This CDR3 reads CASSRTGEVGYTF. Here the CDR3 DNA reads TGTGCCAGCAGCCGGACAGGGGAGGTAGGTTACACCTTC.

This chain joins TRBV25-1 and TRBJ1-2; D is unclear. This CDR3 contains 11 residues. Looked up from germline, CDR1 is MGHDK and CDR2 is SYGVNS. V was pared by 7 bases and J by 4 bases, with 7 bases between. Written as DNA, the CDR3 is TGTGCCAGCAAGGGTGGCTATGGCTACACCTTC. Its translation: CASKGGYGYTF.

The chain employs TRBV6-5 and TRBJ2-1, with D perhaps being TRBD1 or TRBD2 (5 bases each). The length of the CDR3 is 15 residues. Germline V CDR1 and CDR2: MNHEY, SVGAGI. V lost 6 bases and J lost 0, with 12 bases in between. This chain's CDR3 is CASSRGESSYNEQFF. The DNA for the CDR3 is TGTGCCAGCAGCCGGGGCGAGAGCTCCTACAATGAGCAGTTCTTC.

V is TRBV2 and J is TRBJ1-2; TRBD1 aligns across 8 bases. Germline CDR1 SNHLY, CDR2 FYNNEI. The length of the CDR3 is 12 residues. With V trimmed by 5 bases and J by 8 bases, 4 bases remained unmatched. The CDR3 spells CASSPGGAGYTF. The CDR3 region has the DNA TGTGCCAGCAGTCCAGGGGGCGCGGGCTACACCTTC.

The genes are TRBV28 and TRBJ1-4; 9 positions match TRBD1. Germline trimming cut 6 bases from V and 10 bases from J; bases unmatched to any gene: 9. The CDR3 is 14 amino acids. The germline gives CDR1 MDHEN, CDR2 SYDVKM. The DNA of the CDR3 is TGTGCCAGCAGCCAGGGACAGGGAGCGGGAAAACTGTTTTTT. It yields the protein CASSQGQGAGKLFF.

A few counts support this clone. The rearrangement links TRBV5-1 to TRBJ1-2, with 8 bases that match TRBD1. Germline values: CDR1 SGHRS, CDR2 YFSETQ. There are 13 residues in the CDR3. J was trimmed by 7 bases and V by 4 bases; bases with no gene match: 6. The CDR3 here is CASSLDRVVGYTF. DNA of the CDR3: TGCGCCAGCAGCCTGGACAGGGTTGTTGGCTACACCTTC.

V usage is TRBV10-3 and J usage is TRBJ2-5; D not resolved. CDR3 length equals 14 residues. Trimming removed 4 bases from V and 1 base from J, with 10 bases in between. Per germline, CDR1 ENHRY and CDR2 SYGVKD. The CDR3 DNA is TGTGCCATCAGTGGGCCCCAGGCCCAAGAGACCCAGTACTTC. Translating it yields CAISGPQAQETQYF.

J is TRBJ2-7 and V is TRBV7-2; 7 bases agree with TRBD1. V lost 1 base, J lost 5 bases, and 5 bases stayed unmatched. This CDR3 is 14 amino acids long. Germline CDR1 and CDR2: SGHTA and FQGNSA. The CDR3 nucleotides are TGTGCCAGCAGCTTAGTAGGGGGCAAGAACGAGCAGTACTTC. Amino acid sequence: CASSLVGGKNEQYF.

This clone was picked up a small number of times. The chain carries TRBV4-1 and TRBJ1-5, with D unclear. Trimming pared 0 bases from V and 0 bases from J, leaving 9 bases between. The CDR3 is made up of 16 amino acids. Germline CDR1 reads MGHRA; CDR2 reads YSYEKL. The CDR3 region is CASSQDYLISNQPQHF. Written as DNA, the CDR3 is TGCGCCAGCAGCCAAGATTATCTTATTAGCAATCAGCCCCAGCATTTT.

This rearrangement joins TRBV7-7 to TRBJ2-5, with D perhaps matching TRBD2 (6 bases). CDR1 SSHAT and CDR2 FNYEAQ come from the germline V gene (reference sequence). This CDR3 spans 14 amino acids. V lost 5 bases and J lost 6, with 16 bases in between. The CDR3 region is CASSPGTGGKTQYF. CDR3 sequence (DNA): TGTGCCAGCAGCCCGGGGACTGGCGGGAAGACCCAGTACTTC.

The rearrangement joins TRBV18 to TRBJ2-5; no reliable D call. Looked up from germline, CDR1 is KGHSH and CDR2 is LQKENI. The V and J ends lost 2 bases and 2 bases respectively, with 6 bases between them. The CDR3 covers 13 residues. This CDR3 is CASSPARQETQYF. The CDR3 nucleotides read TGTGCCAGCTCACCAGCTCGTCAAGAGACCCAGTACTTC. Full variable domain (outside the CDR3, taken from reference TRBV18 and TRBJ2-5): NAGVMQNPRHLVRRRGQEARLRCSPMKGHSHVYWYRQLPEEGLKFMVYLQKENIIDESGMPKERFSAEFPKEGPSILRIQQVVRGDSAAYFCASSPARQETQYFGPGTRLLVL.

V is TRBV5-8 and J is TRBJ1-4, with 9 bases identical to TRBD1. V lost 4 bases, J lost 5 bases, and 9 bases stayed unmatched. This CDR3 is 16 amino acids long. Germline values: CDR1 SGHTS, CDR2 YDEGEE. CDR3 DNA sequence: TGTGCCAGCAGCCGCAAGGTGGGGACAGGGAATGAAAAACTGTTTTTT. Residues: CASSRKVGTGNEKLFF. The full variable domain, in which reference TRBV5-8 and TRBJ1-4 provide the parts outside the CDR3, is EAGVTQSPTHLIKTRGQQATLRCSPISGHTSVYWYQQALGLGLQFLLWYDEGEERNRGNFPPRFSGRQFPNYSSELNVNALELEDSALYLCASSRKVGTGNEKLFFGSGTQLSVL.

V and J are TRBV5-1 and TRBJ1-6; no clear D. The CDR3 contains 14 residues. The V end lost 0 bases, the J end lost 10 bases, and 11 bases lay between the germline ends. CDR1 SGHRS and CDR2 YFSETQ come from the germline V gene. In DNA, the CDR3 is TGCGCCAGCAGCTTGGGTGGAGGGAGGTCACCCCTCCACTTT. Translated, it gives CASSLGGGRSPLHF. Drawing the rest from reference TRBV5-1 and TRBJ1-6, the complete variable domain is KAGVTQTPRYLIKTRGQQVTLSCSPISGHRSVSWYQQTPGQGLQFLFEYFSETQRNKGNFPGRFSGRQFSNSRSEMNVSTLELGDSALYLCASSLGGGRSPLHFGNGTRLTVT.

The DNA of the CDR3 is TGTGCCAGCAGCTCGATGGGGGGATCCAATGAAAAACTGTTTTTT. Amino acids: CASSSMGGSNEKLFF. This chain connects TRBV7-2 to TRBJ1-4, with a possible D match to TRBD1 (5 bases). The length of the CDR3 is 15 residues. Looked up from germline, CDR1 is SGHTA and CDR2 is FQGNSA. Between the trimmed V and J ends, which lost 4 bases and 5 bases, there was a span of 14 bases.

CDR3 DNA: TGTGCCAGCAGCCCTCTCCCTTCTAGCGGGGGGCGGACCGGGGAGCTGTTTTTT. It codes for CASSPLPSSGGRTGELFF. V gene TRBV7-6 combines with J gene TRBJ2-2; 11 bases match TRBD2. V was clipped by 5 bases and J by 5 bases; unmatched bases: 13. Per the germline V gene, CDR1 is SGHVS and CDR2 is FNYEAQ. This CDR3 contains 18 residues.

The chain joins TRBV10-3 to TRBJ1-4; a possible D gene is TRBD1 (6 bases). From germline, CDR1 is ENHRY and CDR2 SYGVKD. Trimming removed 3 bases at V and 11 bases at J, with 13 bases between. CDR3 length equals 13 residues. As DNA, the CDR3 is TGTGCCATCAGTGAAATAACAGGGCAGAAACTGTTTTTT. This codes for CAISEITGQKLFF.

The chain carries TRBV7-8 and TRBJ1-2; TRBD1 matches 8 bases. The CDR3 runs to 15 residues. The V and J ends lost 5 bases and 7 bases, in that order; junction bases with no gene match: 12. Germline V gives CDR1 SGHVS, CDR2 FQNEAQ. CDR3 nucleotides: TGTGCCAGCAGCCCAAGGACCAGGGGGCAAGGTGGCTACACCTTC. Amino acids: CASSPRTRGQGGYTF.

The rearrangement links TRBV25-1 to TRBJ2-5, with D possibly matching TRBD2 (6 bases). The CDR3 loop spans 14 amino acids. CDR1 and CDR2 (germline): MGHDK, SYGVNS. Trimming took 7 bases from V and 3 from J, leaving 15 bases between them. CDR3 in amino acids: CASTARGTEETQYF. The CDR3 nucleotides are TGTGCCAGCACCGCTCGGGGGACCGAAGAGACCCAGTACTTC.

The chain carries TRBV5-1 and TRBJ2-3; D unclear. Per germline, CDR1 SGHRS and CDR2 YFSETQ. This CDR3 comprises 14 residues. The V end was cut by 4 bases, the J end by 2 bases, with 11 bases between. The CDR3 sequence: CASSISRFTDTQYF. In DNA, the CDR3 is TGCGCCAGCAGCATCAGTAGATTCACAGATACGCAGTATTTT.

The rearrangement links TRBV6-5 to TRBJ1-3; D remains unclear. Per the germline V gene, CDR1 is MNHEY and CDR2 is SVGAGI. This CDR3 is 14 amino acids long. Trimming left V 2 bases short and J 0 bases short, with 5 bases between. CDR3 amino acids: CASSYRDSGNTIYF. The CDR3 DNA reads as TGTGCCAGCAGTTACCGGGACTCTGGAAACACCATATATTTT.

The table lists this clone with a few counts. The chain carries TRBV7-2 and TRBJ1-2; TRBD1 matches at 9 bases. V dropped 2 bases and J dropped 7; count of bases not matched to a gene: 8. Germline CDR1 SGHTA, CDR2 FQGNSA. The CDR3 spans 15 residues. In nucleotides, the CDR3 is TGTGCCAGCAGCTTATACGGGACAGGGCTCGGTGGCTACACCTTC. It translates to CASSLYGTGLGGYTF.

The V and J genes are TRBV5-1 and TRBJ1-3, with 9 bases matching TRBD1. This CDR3 has 16 residues. V trimming: 4 bases; J trimming: 3 bases; junction bases outside the gene matches: 8. The germline V gene has CDR1 SGHRS and CDR2 YFSETQ. CDR3 sequence reads: CASSLEQGAFGNTIYF. The CDR3 nucleotides read TGCGCCAGCAGCCTAGAACAGGGGGCGTTTGGAAACACCATATATTTT.

The chain links TRBV18 to TRBJ1-1; 10 positions match TRBD1. The J segment lost 5 bases and the V segment lost 2 bases, leaving 5 bases of the junction unmatched. The CDR3 extends over 15 amino acids. Germline V gene data show CDR1 as KGHSH and CDR2 as LQKENI. CDR3 region: CASSPSTGGRTEAFF. CDR3 coding DNA: TGTGCCAGCTCACCATCGACAGGGGGCCGAACTGAAGCTTTCTTT.

The gene calls are TRBV27 and TRBJ2-7, with D perhaps matching TRBD1 or TRBD2 (5 bases each). The CDR3 consists of 14 residues. Germline CDR1 reads MNHEY; CDR2 reads SMNVEV (reference sequence). Deletions cut 5 bases from V and 0 bases from J, with 11 bases between. The CDR3 coding sequence is TGTGCCAGCAGTCCGGGGACGGTCTCCTACGAGCAGTACTTC. Translation: CASSPGTVSYEQYF.

J is TRBJ2-5 and V is TRBV5-1, with 11 bases that match TRBD1. The CDR3 consists of 15 residues. Germline CDR1 and CDR2: SGHRS and YFSETQ. J lost 1 base, V lost 2 bases, and 1 base had no gene match. As DNA, the CDR3 is TGCGCCAGCAGCTTAGGGACAGGGGGCCAAGAGACCCAGTACTTC. The encoded protein is CASSLGTGGQETQYF.

In its sample, this clone is large. The chain couples TRBV11-2 to TRBJ1-1; perhaps TRBD1 as D (6 bases). The CDR3 consists of 14 residues. V shed 2 bases and J shed 0 bases, with 7 bases lying between them. In germline, CDR1 is SGHAT, CDR2 FQNNGV. The CDR3 DNA reads as TGTGCCAGCAGCTTATCAGGGGTGAACACTGAAGCTTTCTTT. The encoded protein is CASSLSGVNTEAFF.

The chain joins TRBV4-1 to TRBJ2-1; 11 nucleotides agree with TRBD2. Germline lookup yields CDR1 MGHRA and CDR2 YSYEKL. V was clipped by 0 bases and J by 3 bases; unmatched bases: 7. The CDR3 has 18 amino acids. As DNA, the CDR3 is TGCGCCAGCAGCCAAGAACCCCCTAGCGGGGGGTTCTACAATGAGCAGTTCTTC. It encodes CASSQEPPSGGFYNEQFF.

This clone was detected a few times. The chain links TRBV27 to TRBJ2-7; 10 bases map to TRBD2. The V and J ends lost 6 bases and 1 base, in that order; junction bases with no gene match: 6. The length of the CDR3 is 15 residues. The V gene's germline CDR1 is MNHEY and CDR2 SMNVEV (reference sequence). CDR3 DNA sequence: TGTGCCAGCAGCCGACCGGGACTAGCGTCCTACGAGCAGTACTTC. Protein: CASSRPGLASYEQYF.